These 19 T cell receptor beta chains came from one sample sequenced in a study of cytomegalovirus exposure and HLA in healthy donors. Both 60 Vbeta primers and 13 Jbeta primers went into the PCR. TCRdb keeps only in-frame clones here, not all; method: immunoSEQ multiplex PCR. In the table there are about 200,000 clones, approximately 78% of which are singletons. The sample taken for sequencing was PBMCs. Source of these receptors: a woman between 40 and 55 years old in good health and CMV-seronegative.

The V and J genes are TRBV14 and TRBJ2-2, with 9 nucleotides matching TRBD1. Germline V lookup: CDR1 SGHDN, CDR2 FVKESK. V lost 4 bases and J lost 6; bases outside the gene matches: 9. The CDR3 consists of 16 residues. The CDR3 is CASSPGQGRLPGELFF. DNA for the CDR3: TGTGCCAGCAGCCCTGGACAGGGGCGTCTGCCCGGGGAGCTGTTTTTT.

The CDR3 DNA follows: TGTGCCAGTAGTAGGCAGGCCGTTAACTATGGCTACACCTTC. Protein product: CASSRQAVNYGYTF. V gene TRBV19 combines with J gene TRBJ1-2, with unresolved D. This CDR3 comprises 14 residues. Between the trimmed V and J ends, which lost 4 bases and 1 base, there was a span of 10 bases. Germline V CDR1 and CDR2: LNHDA, SQIVND (reference sequence).

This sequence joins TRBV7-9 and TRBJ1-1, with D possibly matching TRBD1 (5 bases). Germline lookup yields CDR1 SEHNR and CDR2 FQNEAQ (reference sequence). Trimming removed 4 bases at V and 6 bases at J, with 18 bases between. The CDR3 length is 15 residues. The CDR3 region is CASSSFGARGSEAFF. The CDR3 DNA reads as TGTGCCAGCAGCTCTTTTGGGGCGCGGGGTTCTGAAGCTTTCTTT.

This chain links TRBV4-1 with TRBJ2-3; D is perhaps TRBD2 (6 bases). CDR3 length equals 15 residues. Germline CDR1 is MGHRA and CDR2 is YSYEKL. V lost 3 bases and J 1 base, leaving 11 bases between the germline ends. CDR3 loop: CASSHGRGRTDTQYF. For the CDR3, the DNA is TGCGCCAGCAGCCACGGGCGGGGACGCACAGATACGCAGTATTTT.

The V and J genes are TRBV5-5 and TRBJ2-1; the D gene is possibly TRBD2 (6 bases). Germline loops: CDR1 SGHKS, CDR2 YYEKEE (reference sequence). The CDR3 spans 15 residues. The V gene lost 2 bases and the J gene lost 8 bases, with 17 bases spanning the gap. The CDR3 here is CASSFQSLADDEQFF. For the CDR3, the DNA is TGTGCCAGCAGCTTCCAGTCACTAGCCGACGATGAGCAGTTCTTC.

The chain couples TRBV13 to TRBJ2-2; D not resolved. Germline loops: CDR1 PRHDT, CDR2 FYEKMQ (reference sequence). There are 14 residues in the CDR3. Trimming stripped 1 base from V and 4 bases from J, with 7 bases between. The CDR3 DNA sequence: TGTGCCAGCAGCTTAGTACAGTTCACCGGGGAGCTGTTTTTT. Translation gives CASSLVQFTGELFF.

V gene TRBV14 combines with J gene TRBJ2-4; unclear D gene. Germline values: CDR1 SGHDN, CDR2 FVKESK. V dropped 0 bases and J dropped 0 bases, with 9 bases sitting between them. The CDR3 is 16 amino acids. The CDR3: CASSQESMRAKNIQYF. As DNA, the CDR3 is TGTGCCAGCAGCCAAGAATCTATGAGAGCCAAAAACATTCAGTACTTC.

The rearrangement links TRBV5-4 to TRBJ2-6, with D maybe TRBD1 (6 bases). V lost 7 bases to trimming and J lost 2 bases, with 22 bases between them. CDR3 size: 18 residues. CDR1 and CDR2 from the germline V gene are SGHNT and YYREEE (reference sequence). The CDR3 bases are TGTGCCAGCCGACTTCCGGGACAAGGCTTACCTGGGGCCAACGTCCTGACTTTC. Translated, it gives CASRLPGQGLPGANVLTF.

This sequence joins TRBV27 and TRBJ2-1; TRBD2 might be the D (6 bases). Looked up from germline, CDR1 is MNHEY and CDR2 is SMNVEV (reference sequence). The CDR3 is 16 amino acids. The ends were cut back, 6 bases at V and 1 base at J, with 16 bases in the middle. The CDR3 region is CASRPPLARSYNEQFF. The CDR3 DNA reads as TGTGCCAGCAGACCCCCCCTAGCGAGGTCCTACAATGAGCAGTTCTTC.

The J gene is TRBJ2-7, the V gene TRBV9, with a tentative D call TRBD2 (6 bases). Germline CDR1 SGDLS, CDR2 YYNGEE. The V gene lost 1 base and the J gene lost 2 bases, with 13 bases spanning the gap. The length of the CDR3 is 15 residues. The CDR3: CASSVSLAGTYEQYF. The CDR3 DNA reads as TGTGCCAGCAGCGTATCCCTCGCGGGAACCTACGAGCAGTACTTC.

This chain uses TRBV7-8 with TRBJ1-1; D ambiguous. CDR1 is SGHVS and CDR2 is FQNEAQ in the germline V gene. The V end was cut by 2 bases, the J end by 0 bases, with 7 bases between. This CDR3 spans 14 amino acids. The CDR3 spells CASSLYSVNTEAFF. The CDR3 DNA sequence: TGTGCCAGCAGCTTATACAGTGTGAACACTGAAGCTTTCTTT.

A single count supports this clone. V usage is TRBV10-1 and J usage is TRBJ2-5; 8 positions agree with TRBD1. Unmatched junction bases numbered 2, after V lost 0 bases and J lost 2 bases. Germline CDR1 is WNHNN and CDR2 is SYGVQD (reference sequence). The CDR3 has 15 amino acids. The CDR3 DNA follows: TGCGCCAGCAGTGAGTCGGGACAGGCTCAAGAGACCCAGTACTTC. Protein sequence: CASSESGQAQETQYF.

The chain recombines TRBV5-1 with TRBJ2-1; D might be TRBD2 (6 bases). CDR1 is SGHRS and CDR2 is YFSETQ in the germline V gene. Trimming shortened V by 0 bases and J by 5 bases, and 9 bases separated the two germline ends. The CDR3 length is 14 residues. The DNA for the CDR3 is TGCGCCAGCAGCTTGGCTAGCGTCCACAATGAGCAGTTCTTC. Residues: CASSLASVHNEQFF.

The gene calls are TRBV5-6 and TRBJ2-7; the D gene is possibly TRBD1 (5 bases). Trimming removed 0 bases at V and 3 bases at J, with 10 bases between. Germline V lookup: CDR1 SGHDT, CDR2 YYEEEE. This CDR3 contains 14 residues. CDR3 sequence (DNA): TGTGCCAGCAGCTTGGGAAGGGGTCTCTACGAGCAGTACTTC. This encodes CASSLGRGLYEQYF.

CDR3 DNA: TGTGCCAGCAGCCCAGGGGGTCCTGAAGCTTTCTTT. Translation gives CASSPGGPEAFF. The chain has TRBV13 and TRBJ1-1, with 7 nucleotides matching TRBD1. Germline loops: CDR1 PRHDT, CDR2 FYEKMQ (reference sequence). The CDR3 sequence is 12 residues long. The junction had 3 bases not matched to a gene; V was cut back by 5 bases and J by 6 bases.

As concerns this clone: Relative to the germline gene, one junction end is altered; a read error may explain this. In DNA form, the CDR3 reads TGTGCCAGCAGCTTAAGAGTCGGGACTCTAAACACCGGGGAGCCGTTTTTT. Residues: CASSLRVGTLNTGEPFF. This sequence joins TRBV7-6 and TRBJ2-2, with a tentative D call TRBD2 (6 bases). CDR1 and CDR2 from the germline V gene are SGHVS and FNYEAQ. This CDR3 is built from 17 residues.

The CDR3 nucleotides are TGCGCCAGCAGCCAAGACCGAGGGACAGGGGGCTACGAGCAGTACTTC. Translating gives CASSQDRGTGGYEQYF. The chain links TRBV4-1 to TRBJ2-7; 11 positions match TRBD1. The CDR3 totals 16 residues. Germline V gene sequence: CDR1 MGHRA, CDR2 YSYEKL. The junction had 4 bases not matched to a gene; V was cut back by 0 bases and J by 3 bases.

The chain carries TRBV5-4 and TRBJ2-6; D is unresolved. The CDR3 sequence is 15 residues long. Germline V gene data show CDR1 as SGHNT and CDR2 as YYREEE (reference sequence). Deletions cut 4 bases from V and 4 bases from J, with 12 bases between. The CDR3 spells CASSPSVSGANVLTF. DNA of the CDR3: TGTGCCAGCAGCCCGAGCGTTTCAGGGGCCAACGTCCTGACTTTC.

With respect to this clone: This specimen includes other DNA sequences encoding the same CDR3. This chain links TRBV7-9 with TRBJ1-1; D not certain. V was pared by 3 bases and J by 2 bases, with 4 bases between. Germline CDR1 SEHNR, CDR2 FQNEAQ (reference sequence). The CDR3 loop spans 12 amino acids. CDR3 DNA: TGTGCCAGCAGCTTTCTAAACACTGAAGCTTTCTTT. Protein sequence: CASSFLNTEAFF.